This entry is about one TCR beta chain. The ends lost 0 bases at V and 0 bases at J; junction bases unmatched: 4. Germline V gene data show CDR1 as SGHDT and CDR2 as YYEEEE. The CDR3 sequence is 17 residues long. The data originate from a study of control samples from healthy donors and cancer patients. Produced via immunoSEQ multiplex PCR; TCRdb's table is partial and in-frame only. The sample lists about 110,000 clones; 70% to 85% were seen once. The gene calls are TRBV5-6 and TRBJ1-4; 8 nucleotides align to TRBD1. Sequenced input: blood. The TCR comes from a man in his late teens or twenties in good health. The CDR3 protein is CASSLVSGGATNEKLFF. As DNA, the CDR3 is TGTGCCAGCAGCTTGGTTTCAGGGGGCGCAACTAATGAAAAACTGTTTTTT.